Below, one T cell receptor (beta chain) is given with its context. The CDR3 has 14 amino acids. In germline, CDR1 is LGHNA, CDR2 YSLEER. V was pared by 0 bases and J by 6 bases, with 10 bases between. The entry originates in a study of T cells after somatic rescue of genetic block. Sequenced by immunoSEQ multiplex PCR; TCRdb stores in-frame clones only, minus some. The sample yields over 95,000 clones, 80% to 95% seen once. This TCR was recovered from a woman between 18 and 29 years old. Sequences were obtained from peripheral blood mononuclear cells (PBMCs). The chain joins TRBV4-3 to TRBJ2-3, with D unresolved. The CDR3 protein is CASSQDSGMDTQYF. The CDR3 DNA reads as TGCGCCAGCAGCCAAGATTCGGGCATGGATACGCAGTATTTT.